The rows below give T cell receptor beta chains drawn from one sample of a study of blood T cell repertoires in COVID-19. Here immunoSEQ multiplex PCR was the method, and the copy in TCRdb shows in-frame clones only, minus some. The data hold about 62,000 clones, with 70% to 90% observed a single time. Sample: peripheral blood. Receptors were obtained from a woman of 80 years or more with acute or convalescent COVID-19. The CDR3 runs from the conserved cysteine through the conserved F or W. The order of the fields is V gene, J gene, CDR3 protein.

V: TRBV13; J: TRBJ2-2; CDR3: CASSARDRGDGELFF
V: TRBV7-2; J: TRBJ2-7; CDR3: CASSFVSGQGSHEQYF
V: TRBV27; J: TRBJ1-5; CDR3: CASSSGQRGQPQHF
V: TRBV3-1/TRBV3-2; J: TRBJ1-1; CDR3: CASSQTTITEAFF
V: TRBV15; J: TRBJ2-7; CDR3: CATSLERDSYEQYF
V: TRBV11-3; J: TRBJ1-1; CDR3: CASSSSTGHEAFF
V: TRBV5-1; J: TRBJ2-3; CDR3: CASSFWDRETSTDTQYF
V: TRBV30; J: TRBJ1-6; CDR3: CACSGQSDSPLHF
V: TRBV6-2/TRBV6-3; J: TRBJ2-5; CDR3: CASSSGLAGGYQETQYF
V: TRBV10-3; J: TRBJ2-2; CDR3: CATTDRAQHANTGELFF
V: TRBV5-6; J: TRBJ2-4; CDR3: CASSFFAKNIQYF
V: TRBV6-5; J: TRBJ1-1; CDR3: CASSLTGTGLNTEAFF
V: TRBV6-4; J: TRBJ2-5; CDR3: CASSTPMRYRESQETQYF
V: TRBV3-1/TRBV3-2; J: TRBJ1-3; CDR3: CASTDSGSGNTIYF
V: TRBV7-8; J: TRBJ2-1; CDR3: CASSIVKTSGYNEQFF
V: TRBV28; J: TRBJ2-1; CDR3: CAGGTGGANSYNEQFF
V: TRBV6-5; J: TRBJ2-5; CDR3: CASKSLAGETQYF
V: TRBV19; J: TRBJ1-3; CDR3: CASSLPGLAESGNTIYF
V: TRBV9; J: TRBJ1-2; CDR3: CASSATGQEEYGYTF
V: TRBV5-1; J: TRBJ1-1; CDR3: CASSFESRDTPEAFF
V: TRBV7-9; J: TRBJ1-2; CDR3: CASSRDRSLSDGYTF
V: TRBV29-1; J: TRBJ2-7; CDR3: CSVVGTGTTYEQYF
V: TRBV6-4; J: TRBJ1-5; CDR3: CASRITGYGVQQPQHF
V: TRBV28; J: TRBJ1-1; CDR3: CASSRATPGDTEAFF
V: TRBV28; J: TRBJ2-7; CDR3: CASRRDRVSYEQYF
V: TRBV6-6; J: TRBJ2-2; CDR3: CASRPETGELFF
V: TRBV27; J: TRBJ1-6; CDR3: CASSKTTGLSSYNSPLHF
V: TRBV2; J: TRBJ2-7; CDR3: CASSGYLYEQYF
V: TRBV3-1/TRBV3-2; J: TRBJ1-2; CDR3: CASSQQVTGVGFGYTF
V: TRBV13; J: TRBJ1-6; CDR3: CASSPPGGAKGDSPLHF
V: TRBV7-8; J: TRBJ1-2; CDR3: CASSLALGQRRSNYGYTF
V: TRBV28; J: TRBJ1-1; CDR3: CASSLLGFGGDREEAFF
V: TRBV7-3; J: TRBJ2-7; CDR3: CASSLTAEGEQYF
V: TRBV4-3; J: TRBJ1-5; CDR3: CASSQEVHQPQHF
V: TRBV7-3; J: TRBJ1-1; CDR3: CASSLDRDHTEAFF
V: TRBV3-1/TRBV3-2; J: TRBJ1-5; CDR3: CASSQEERQPQHF
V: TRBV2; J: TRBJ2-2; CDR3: CASSEDSLNTGELFF
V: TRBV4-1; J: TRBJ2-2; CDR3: CASSQEKAVPNTGELFF
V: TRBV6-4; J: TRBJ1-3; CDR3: CASSDSHGSGNTIYF
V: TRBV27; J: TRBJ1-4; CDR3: CASSRSGGVREKLFF
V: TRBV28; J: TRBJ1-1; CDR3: CASRSGGGANTEAFF
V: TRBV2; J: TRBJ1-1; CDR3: CASSGPRGTEAFF
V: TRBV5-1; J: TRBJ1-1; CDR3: CASSPRTLRNTEAFF
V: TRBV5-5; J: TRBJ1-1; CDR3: CASSQMNTEAFF
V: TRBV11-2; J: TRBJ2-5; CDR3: CASSLGSQETQYF
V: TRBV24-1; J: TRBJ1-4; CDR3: CATGDRTDTEKLFF
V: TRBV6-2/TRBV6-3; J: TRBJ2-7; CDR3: CASSSAGGSEQYF
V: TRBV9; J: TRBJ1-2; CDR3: CASSQAGSVSGYTF
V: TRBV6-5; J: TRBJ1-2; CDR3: CASTKHGQSYGYTF
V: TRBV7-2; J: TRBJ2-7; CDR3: CASSTGLAGDRLYF
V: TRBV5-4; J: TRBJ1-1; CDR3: CASSLVGRLNTEAFF
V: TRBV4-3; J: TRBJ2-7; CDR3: CASSQDTGTGTYEQYF
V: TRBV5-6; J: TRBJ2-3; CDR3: CASSSQLSTDTQYF
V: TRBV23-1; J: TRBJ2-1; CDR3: CASSIPLAGEKTEQFF
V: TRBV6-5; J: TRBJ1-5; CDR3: CASSLSGDQPQHF
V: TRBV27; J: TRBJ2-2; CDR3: CASEGGGSTGELFF